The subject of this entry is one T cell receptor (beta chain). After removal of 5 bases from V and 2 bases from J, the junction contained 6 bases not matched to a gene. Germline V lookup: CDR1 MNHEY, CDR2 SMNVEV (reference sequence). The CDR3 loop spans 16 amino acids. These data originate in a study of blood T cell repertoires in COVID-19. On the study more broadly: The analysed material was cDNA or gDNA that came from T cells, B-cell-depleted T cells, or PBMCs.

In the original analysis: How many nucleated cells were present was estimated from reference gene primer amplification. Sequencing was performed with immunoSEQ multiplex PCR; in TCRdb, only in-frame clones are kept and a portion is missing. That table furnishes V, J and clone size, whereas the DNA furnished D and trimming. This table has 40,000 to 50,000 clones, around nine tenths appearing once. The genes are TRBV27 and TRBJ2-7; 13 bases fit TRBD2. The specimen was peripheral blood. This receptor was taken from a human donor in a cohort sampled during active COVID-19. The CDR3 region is CASSDPGLAGPYEQYF. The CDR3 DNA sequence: TGTGCCAGCAGTGATCCGGGACTAGCGGGACCCTACGAGCAGTACTTC.